What follows are 7 T cell receptor beta chains derived from one specimen sequenced in a study of T cells in localized non-small cell lung cancer. Repertoires were generated with immunoSEQ multiplex PCR, while TCRdb's copy carries only in-frame clones and drops some. In the table there are 53,000 or so clones, approximately 89% of which are singletons. Sequencing used peripheral blood, obtained before any cancer treatment. These receptors were obtained from a man aged 35-69 years with stage I lung adenocarcinoma.

The chain has TRBV29-1 and TRBJ2-5; D is undetermined. The V gene's germline CDR1 is SQVTM and CDR2 ANQGSEA. V lost 7 bases to trimming and J lost 3 bases, with 12 bases between them. The CDR3 sequence is 12 residues long. CDR3 amino acids: CSGGRLKETQYF. The CDR3 DNA reads TGCAGCGGTGGACGGCTAAAAGAGACCCAGTACTTC.

The V gene is TRBV2, the J gene TRBJ2-7, with a weak D call TRBD2 (5 bases). Trimming removed 5 bases at V and 3 bases at J, with 17 bases between. The CDR3 covers 15 residues. CDR1 is SNHLY and CDR2 is FYNNEI in the germline V gene. CDR3 sequence (DNA): TGTGCCAGCAGTCCGGAGACAACTAGAAACTACGAGCAGTACTTC. This encodes CASSPETTRNYEQYF.

The chain employs TRBV7-8 and TRBJ2-3, with TRBD2 matching 9 bases. CDR1 and CDR2 from the germline V gene are SGHVS and FQNEAQ. The CDR3 has 16 amino acids. V trimming: 0 bases; J trimming: 3 bases; junction bases outside the gene matches: 4. The CDR3 bases are TGTGCCAGCAGCTTAGCGGCGGGAGGGCCTACAGATACGCAGTATTTT. Protein: CASSLAAGGPTDTQYF.

V and J are TRBV2 and TRBJ1-5, with a tentative D call TRBD1 (6 bases). The CDR3 contains 11 residues. Trimming cost V 3 bases and J 11 bases, with 8 bases left between them. Germline CDR1 is SNHLY and CDR2 is FYNNEI. Here the CDR3 DNA reads TGTGCCAGCAGTGAGACAGGCGCCCAGCATTTT. It encodes CASSETGAQHF.

This chain uses TRBV19 with TRBJ1-5; the match to TRBD1 covers 8 bases. V shed 4 bases, J shed 6 bases, and the junction held 5 bases outside the gene matches. CDR3 length: 14 residues. The germline CDR1 and CDR2 sequences are LNHDA and SQIVND (reference sequence). The DNA of the CDR3 is TGTGCCAGTAGTAGCCGGGACAGGCCTCAGCCCCAGCATTTT. Its protein product is CASSSRDRPQPQHF.

This chain uses TRBV5-4 with TRBJ1-2; 8 bases map to TRBD1. V trimming: 4 bases; J trimming: 3 bases; junction bases outside the gene matches: 5. The CDR3 is made up of 14 amino acids. CDR1 SGHNT and CDR2 YYREEE come from the germline V gene (reference sequence). This CDR3 reads CASSRTGRDYGYTF. The CDR3 DNA is TGTGCCAGCAGCCGGACAGGGCGGGACTATGGCTACACCTTC.

CDR3 in amino acids: CASSYTGDPSYEQYF. The CDR3 nucleotides read TGTGCCAGCAGTTATACAGGGGACCCCTCCTACGAGCAGTACTTC. The rearrangement links TRBV6-5 to TRBJ2-7; TRBD1 aligns across 7 bases. Looked up from germline, CDR1 is MNHEY and CDR2 is SVGAGI. The CDR3 is 15 amino acids. Germline trimming cut 3 bases from V and 0 bases from J; bases unmatched to any gene: 5.